The sequence of this T cell receptor beta chain was determined in a study of human T cells and chemical hapten exposure. The study, taken as a whole, reports: With regard to DPC sensitization, TCRs above 1 in 1000 frequency did not change.

This CDR3 contains 16 residues. The germline CDR1 and CDR2 sequences are KGHSH and LQKENI. After removal of 0 bases from V and 6 bases from J, the junction contained 5 bases not matched to a gene. In regard to this clonotype: Antigen unknown.

Before extraction, the whole blood was not fractionated, and total RNA was taken from it. Individual cDNA molecules received unique molecular identifiers in the library. Per the authors' pipeline: More than 95,000 TCRs per sample was the median, with a range of roughly 20,000 to 700,000. TCRdb re-called the 5' RACE reads through MiXCR, storing one row per CDR3 protein. These V and J calls originate from TCRdb's pipeline instead of the authors' own analysis. The profile shows roughly 81,000 distinct CDR3 sequences, roughly 15% of them singletons. This sequence joins TRBV18 and TRBJ2-7; 13 bases line up with TRBD2. This sequence originates from a female donor in good health. The CDR3 sequence is CASSPPTSGRAPEQYF. Written as DNA, the CDR3 is TGTGCCAGCTCACCACCTACTAGCGGGAGGGCCCCCGAGCAGTACTTC.